This is a list of T cell receptor beta chains from one sample in a study of blood T cell repertoires in COVID-19. The table came from immunoSEQ multiplex PCR; TCRdb's copy has only in-frame clones and leaves some out. The sample has roughly 39,000 clones, more than 80% seen once. Material: peripheral blood. The source of these receptors is a man in his sixties with acute or convalescent COVID-19. Each CDR3 is given with its conserved first and last residue. A D gene is named only where the DNA matches it firmly. Clone size is stated in some rows and not others, as once, few, many or a class when expanded.

V gene: TRBV27; J gene: TRBJ1-6; clone size: NA; D gene: TRBD1; CDR3 DNA: TGTGCCAGCAGCCTTCGGACAGGGGCTAGCTCCTATAATTCACCCCTCCACTTT; CDR3 protein: CASSLRTGASSYNSPLHF
V gene: TRBV18; J gene: TRBJ2-7; clone size: NA; D gene: NA; CDR3 DNA: TGTGCCAGCTCACCACAGGGGACCTACGAGCAGTACTTC; CDR3 protein: CASSPQGTYEQYF
V gene: TRBV28; J gene: TRBJ1-1; clone size: NA; D gene: NA; CDR3 DNA: TGTGCCAGCAGTCTAGTTGGGAACACTGAAGCTTTCTTT; CDR3 protein: CASSLVGNTEAFF
V gene: TRBV6-2/TRBV6-3; J gene: TRBJ1-5; clone size: NA; D gene: TRBD1; CDR3 DNA: TGTGCCAGCAGTCCCGACAGGGTTCGTCAGCCCCAGCATTTT; CDR3 protein: CASSPDRVRQPQHF
V gene: TRBV18; J gene: TRBJ2-3; clone size: NA; D gene: NA; CDR3 DNA: TGTGCCAGCTCACCGCCCATCGGAGATACGCAGTATTTT; CDR3 protein: CASSPPIGDTQYF
V gene: TRBV6-5; J gene: TRBJ1-1; clone size: few; D gene: NA; CDR3 DNA: TGTGCCAGCAGTTACACCCGAAGGGGCTGGACTGAAGCTTTCTTT; CDR3 protein: CASSYTRRGWTEAFF
V gene: TRBV18; J gene: TRBJ2-3; clone size: NA; D gene: NA; CDR3 DNA: TGTGCCAGCTCACCAGCAACTAGGGATACGCAGTATTTT; CDR3 protein: CASSPATRDTQYF
V gene: TRBV5-4; J gene: TRBJ2-6; clone size: NA; D gene: NA; CDR3 DNA: TGTGCCAGCAGTCCTACTAGAACCCCCAACGTCCTGACTTTC; CDR3 protein: CASSPTRTPNVLTF
V gene: TRBV18; J gene: TRBJ2-1; clone size: NA; D gene: TRBD2; CDR3 DNA: TGTGCCAGCTCACCCCAGCGGGGGGCCCCCAATGAGCAGTTCTTC; CDR3 protein: CASSPQRGAPNEQFF
V gene: TRBV6-4; J gene: TRBJ2-1; clone size: few; D gene: TRBD2; CDR3 DNA: TGTGCCAGCAGTGACTCAGCGGGGGACACCTACAATGAGCAGTTCTTC; CDR3 protein: CASSDSAGDTYNEQFF
V gene: TRBV28; J gene: TRBJ1-2; clone size: NA; D gene: NA; CDR3 DNA: TGTGCCAGCAGAGGGGGGGAGACCTATGGCTACACCTTC; CDR3 protein: CASRGGETYGYTF
V gene: TRBV11-2; J gene: TRBJ2-1; clone size: NA; D gene: TRBD1; CDR3 DNA: TGTGCCAGCAGCTACAGGGGAAACTACAATGAGCAGTTCTTC; CDR3 protein: CASSYRGNYNEQFF
V gene: TRBV3-1/TRBV3-2; J gene: TRBJ2-7; clone size: once; D gene: NA; CDR3 DNA: TGTGCCAGCAGCCGCCGGGGGAGCGCTGGGGAGCAGTACTTC; CDR3 protein: CASSRRGSAGEQYF
V gene: TRBV7-2; J gene: TRBJ2-1; clone size: NA; D gene: NA; CDR3 DNA: TGTGCCAGCAGCTTAGTCCGGGGGGCCATAAATGAGCAGTTCTTC; CDR3 protein: CASSLVRGAINEQFF
V gene: TRBV15; J gene: TRBJ2-2; clone size: NA; D gene: NA; CDR3 DNA: TGTGCCACCAGCGAGCCGGGAGTGACACCCCAGGGGCTGTTTTTT; CDR3 protein: CATSEPGVTPQGLFF
V gene: TRBV5-6; J gene: TRBJ2-7; clone size: NA; D gene: NA; CDR3 DNA: TGTGCCAGCAGCTTTACCCAGGGGCCCTACGAGCAGTACTTC; CDR3 protein: CASSFTQGPYEQYF
V gene: TRBV6-1; J gene: TRBJ2-6; clone size: NA; D gene: NA; CDR3 DNA: TGTGCCAGCAGTGAAACCAGTTACATCTCTGGGGCCAACGTCCTGACTTTC; CDR3 protein: CASSETSYISGANVLTF
V gene: TRBV28; J gene: TRBJ2-5; clone size: NA; D gene: TRBD1; CDR3 DNA: TGTGCCAGCAGAACTACCCGACAGGGAGAGACCCAGTACTTC; CDR3 protein: CASRTTRQGETQYF
V gene: TRBV4-1; J gene: TRBJ1-2; clone size: NA; D gene: NA; CDR3 DNA: TGCGCCAGCAGCCACCCAGGGGCAGGGGATGGCTACACCTTC; CDR3 protein: CASSHPGAGDGYTF
V gene: TRBV4-1; J gene: TRBJ2-7; clone size: NA; D gene: TRBD2; CDR3 DNA: TGCGCCAGCAGCCTTAGCGGGGGGGAACACGAGCAGTACTTC; CDR3 protein: CASSLSGGEHEQYF
V gene: TRBV2; J gene: TRBJ2-7; clone size: NA; D gene: TRBD2; CDR3 DNA: TGTGCCAGCATCGATGGTCTTGCGGGAGCTTACGAGCAGTACTTC; CDR3 protein: CASIDGLAGAYEQYF
V gene: TRBV9; J gene: TRBJ2-5; clone size: once; D gene: TRBD1; CDR3 DNA: TGTGCCAGCAGCGTAGGAGGGGGCGCTGGACAAGAGACCCAGTACTTC; CDR3 protein: CASSVGGGAGQETQYF
V gene: TRBV11-2; J gene: TRBJ1-6; clone size: once; D gene: TRBD1; CDR3 DNA: TGTGCCAGCAGCTTCGACAGGGATAATTCACCCCTCCACTTT; CDR3 protein: CASSFDRDNSPLHF
V gene: TRBV28; J gene: TRBJ2-1; clone size: NA; D gene: TRBD2; CDR3 DNA: TGTGCCAGCGGACTAGCGGGAGGGAACAATGAGCAGTTCTTC; CDR3 protein: CASGLAGGNNEQFF
V gene: TRBV7-3; J gene: TRBJ2-7; clone size: NA; D gene: TRBD2; CDR3 DNA: TGTGCCAGCAGCCCTGCGGGGGGCCACGAGCAGTACTTC; CDR3 protein: CASSPAGGHEQYF
V gene: TRBV11-2; J gene: TRBJ1-1; clone size: NA; D gene: NA; CDR3 DNA: TGTGCCAGCAGCTTACCGGTGAACACTGAAGCTTTCTTT; CDR3 protein: CASSLPVNTEAFF